The sequence of this TCR beta chain was determined in a study of blood T cell repertoires in COVID-19. Study at large: Acute and convalescent COVID-19 specimens originated in the United States, Italy and Spain. PBMCs, B-cell-depleted T cells, or T cells were the source of the cDNA or gDNA that made up the material.

As originally analysed: Nucleated cell number was recorded as an estimate derived from reference gene primer amplification. Assay: immunoSEQ multiplex PCR; the TCRdb copy retains only in-frame clones and omits some. V, J and clone size derive from that table, while D and trimming were established from the DNA sequence. The sample includes some 190,000 clones, roughly 76% seen only once; the top ten take 9.5% to 11%. Seattle patients were enrolled during active infection and followed longitudinally. V gave up 4 bases and J gave up 7 bases; unmatched junction bases: 11. CDR3 size: 16 residues. Germline V gene sequence: CDR1 SGHAT, CDR2 FQNNGV.

The sequence was obtained from a woman in her thirties or forties with COVID-19, enrolled during active disease. This rearrangement joins TRBV11-2 to TRBJ2-1, with TRBD1 matching 9 bases. The sequenced material came from peripheral blood. Here the CDR3 DNA reads TGTGCCAGCAGCTCAACCACAGGGGGCGCCGGGAATGAGCAGTTCTTC. Residues: CASSSTTGGAGNEQFF.